This TCR beta chain was captured by sequencing in a study of chemoradiotherapy in HPV16-positive cancers (dated by TCRdb to 2021 to 2024). For context, the study as a whole: Candidate HPV-specific T-cell clones and common TCR motifs were defined through functional T-cell assays on cells from a couple of HPV16-positive patients. The study asked whether T-cell immunity against the HPV oncoproteins E6 and E7 changes during chemoradiotherapy and whether it affects survival. The candidate HPV-specific TCRs and motifs were subsequently tracked in TCR repertoires obtained from some 80 patients with HPV-related cancers.

Preparation of the library involved the immunoSEQ multiplex PCR assay. In TCRdb, the immuneACCESS table is reduced to in-frame sequences with V and J assigned. These tables do not hold every clone; where another copy was compared, an unresolved V gene accounts for under half, and the others remain unexplained. The sample table shows 9,500 to 15,000 clones, and roughly 80% are seen once. The ten largest clones represent 0.85% to 0.95% of the sample. Overall study outcomes, separate from this receptor: Expansion of candidate HPV-specific clones and E7-related TCR motifs was observed in the tumor microenvironment during treatment, whereas no such expansion was observed for non-HPV-specific T cells. Only two HPV16-positive patients were used to derive the functional definition of HPV-specific T cells, and the survival association was reported for HPV16-positive patients. Among HPV16-positive patients, expansion of HPV-responsive T cells during chemoradiotherapy was associated with better recurrence-free survival.

Repertoires were sampled multiple times during chemoradiotherapy, which allowed clonal expansion in the tumor microenvironment to be followed. The germline V gene specifies SGDLS as CDR1 and YYNGEE as CDR2. The CDR3 spans 16 residues, from the cysteine through the phenylalanine. Only the CDR3 region is kept as DNA, spanning 48 bases read in frame from base 1. Clipping removes 3 bases from V and 2 bases from J, with 10 as the unmatched junction base count. In the case of this clone: Its recognized antigen is unknown. Per-base qualities were not stored, and no clone one base away is much larger.

This specimen was taken from a patient who underwent chemoradiotherapy. The TCR was taken from a human donor with HPV-associated anogenital cancer. In this chain, TRBV9 is recombined with TRBJ2-7, and TRBD1 matches 8 of the central bases. The bases read TGTGCCAGCAGCGAGAGGGGACAGGTCAGTACCTACGAGCAGTACTTC. This encodes CASSERGQVSTYEQYF.